This T cell receptor (beta chain) was recorded in a study of blood T cell repertoires in COVID-19. Study context: The United States, Italy and Spain provided the acute and convalescent COVID-19 samples.

Authors' methods: Reference gene primer amplification in the assay estimated nucleated cell counts. Assay: immunoSEQ multiplex PCR; the TCRdb copy retains only in-frame clones and omits some. V and J calls and clone size are those listed in that table; D and trimming were worked out from the DNA. Altogether around 24,000 clones are present, 85% to 90% being singletons, with the ten largest covering 25% to 30%. The receptor was isolated from a man in his 70s with COVID-19, enrolled during active disease. The sequencing input was peripheral blood.

CDR3 bases: TGCGCCAGCAGCTTCAACACAGGGGACAATCAGCCCCAGCATTTT. Its protein is CASSFNTGDNQPQHF. V usage is TRBV5-1 and J usage is TRBJ1-5; 7 positions match TRBD1. The CDR3 covers 15 residues. Germline V CDR1 and CDR2: SGHRS, YFSETQ. V lost 2 bases, J lost 3 bases, and 5 bases stayed unmatched.